The rows below give T cell receptor beta chains drawn from one sample of a study of molecular identifiers for immune sequencing clone quantification. A single record per CDR3 protein comes from TCRdb applying MiXCR to the PCR reads. In the table there are 490,000 or so distinct CDR3 sequences, about a fifth of which are singletons. The specimen was naive CD8+ T cells from blood, with Jurkat cell RNA spiked in. The receptors stem from a human donor in good health. Some libraries in this study had Jurkat cell RNA spiked in. Both conserved end residues are part of each CDR3. D genes are given only for firm matches. Clone size is not always given. Where it is, it says once, few, many or a class for expanded clones.

DNA	CDR3	V	J	D	size
TGTGCCAGCAGTGGTACAGGGTCAGAGACCCAGTACTTC	CASSGTGSETQYF	TRBV6-5	TRBJ2-5	.	many
TGCAGCGTTGATACAGTAGCGGGGGGTAGCGATACGCAGTATTTT	CSVDTVAGGSDTQYF	TRBV29-1	TRBJ2-3	TRBD2	many
TGCAGTACTAGTTTGGCGGGGGGCGGAGAGACCCAGTACTTC	CSTSLAGGGETQYF	TRBV20-1	TRBJ2-5	TRBD2	.
TGCGCCAGCAGCCAAGAGGTCAACCACCGCACAGATACGCAGTATTTT	CASSQEVNHRTDTQYF	TRBV4-1	TRBJ2-3	.	many
TGTGCCACCAGTGATTTGAACAACCAAGAGACCCAGTACTTC	CATSDLNNQETQYF	TRBV24-1	TRBJ2-5	.	.
TGTGCCAGCAGCTCAGGGTCTAGCGGGGTAGCTTTTTTCTCTGGGGCCAACGTCCTGACTTTC	CASSSGSSGVAFFSGANVLTF	TRBV7-9	TRBJ2-6	TRBD2	.
TGTGCCAGCAGTGCACTTCAGGGGGCGCAGGATGAAAAACTGTTTTTT	CASSALQGAQDEKLFF	TRBV27	TRBJ1-4	TRBD1	few
TGTGCCAGTAGTATCTGGCAGGGATCAATCCTCAACTATGGCTACACCTTC	CASSIWQGSILNYGYTF	TRBV19	TRBJ1-2	.	.
TGTGCCAGCAGTCTCGACAGTAGAGCAGGGAAGTTCTTC	CASSLDSRAGKFF	TRBV12-3/TRBV12-4	TRBJ2-1	.	few
TGTGCCAGCAGCCACTCGGACGTTGCCGGGGAGCTGTTTTTT	CASSHSDVAGELFF	TRBV9	TRBJ2-2	.	many
TGCGCCAGCAACCGCCTTAGAGGGACTAGCAATGGTACGCAGTATTTT	CASNRLRGTSNGTQYF	TRBV4-1	TRBJ2-3	TRBD2	few
TGTGCCAGCAGCTTAGTTGCTAGCGGGGGGACCACAGATACGCAGTATTTT	CASSLVASGGTTDTQYF	TRBV11-2	TRBJ2-3	TRBD2	.
TGTGCCAGCAGCCAAGGGCTCCTCCACGAGCAGTACTTC	CASSQGLLHEQYF	TRBV14	TRBJ2-7	.	few
TGTGCCAGCAGCTTATCAGACAGGGGAGCTATTTTC	CASSLSDRGAIF	TRBV7-9	TRBJ1-2	TRBD1	many
TGTGCCTGGAGTGGCGTTGGGACCCAGTACTTC	CAWSGVGTQYF	TRBV30	TRBJ2-5	.	.
TGTGCCAGCAGTTACATGACTAGCGGGATTTTTGATACGCAGTATTTT	CASSYMTSGIFDTQYF	TRBV6-6	TRBJ2-3	TRBD2	few
TGCGCCAGCAGCTGGGGGGTCGGGAGCACAGATACGCAGTATTTT	CASSWGVGSTDTQYF	TRBV5-1	TRBJ2-3	.	few
TGTGCCAACATAACCGGGACAGGGACGAACACTGAAGCTTTCTTT	CANITGTGTNTEAFF	TRBV6-9	TRBJ1-1	TRBD1	few
TGTGCCAGCGCTAGCGGGGGGACCCAAGAGACCCAGTACTTC	CASASGGTQETQYF	TRBV2	TRBJ2-5	TRBD2	.
TGTGCCAGCAGCTTAGACGTAGCTTTCTTT	CASSLDVAFF	TRBV7-9	TRBJ1-1	.	.
TGTGCCAGTAGTATTAATGGGGTATTCGGAAACACCATATATTTT	CASSINGVFGNTIYF	TRBV19	TRBJ1-3	.	.
TGTGCCAGCAGCGACAACCCCGGGACTAGCGGGAGTCGGGAGCTGTTTTTT	CASSDNPGTSGSRELFF	TRBV9	TRBJ2-2	TRBD2	.
TGTGCCAGCAGTTATTCCCGGACCCGCTACGAGCAGTACTTC	CASSYSRTRYEQYF	TRBV12-3/TRBV12-4	TRBJ2-7	.	few
TGTGCCAGCAGTTCGGGACGGGGGGACACCGGGGAGCTGTTTTTT	CASSSGRGDTGELFF	TRBV12-3/TRBV12-4	TRBJ2-2	TRBD2	once
TGTGCCAGCAGCATAATACAGGGGGTATACAATGAGCAGTTCTTC	CASSIIQGVYNEQFF	TRBV7-9	TRBJ2-1	TRBD1	.
TGCAGTGCTAGGGGGGAGGACCTCACCTACGAGCAGTACTTC	CSARGEDLTYEQYF	TRBV20-1	TRBJ2-7	.	.
TGTGCCAGCAGCTCAACCGACAGGGTTGGCAATCAGCCCCAGCATTTT	CASSSTDRVGNQPQHF	TRBV7-9	TRBJ1-5	TRBD1	few
TGTGCCAGCAGCTTAGCTGGGACAGGGGGGTACACAGATACGCAGTATTTT	CASSLAGTGGYTDTQYF	TRBV13	TRBJ2-3	TRBD1	once
TGTGCCAGTAGTATTGCGGGCTACATTGGCAATCAGCCCCAGCATTTT	CASSIAGYIGNQPQHF	TRBV19	TRBJ1-5	.	.
TGTGCCAGCAGCTTAGGGACTAGCGGGATCTACAATGAGCAGTTCTTC	CASSLGTSGIYNEQFF	TRBV7-2	TRBJ2-1	TRBD2	many
TGTGCCAGCAGCGAAAGACTAGCGGGGGGCTACGAGCAGTACTTC	CASSERLAGGYEQYF	TRBV7-8	TRBJ2-7	TRBD2	.
TGTGCCAGTAGTATGTGGGCAGTCAATCAGCCCCAGCATTTT	CASSMWAVNQPQHF	TRBV19	TRBJ1-5	.	.
TGTGCCAGCAGCTCTACTAGGGGGCTAGATTCACCCCTCCACTTT	CASSSTRGLDSPLHF	TRBV7-9	TRBJ1-6	TRBD1	.
TGTGCCAGCAGCTTCGAGAGCCGCACAGATACGCAGTATTTT	CASSFESRTDTQYF	TRBV5-8	TRBJ2-3	.	many
TGTGCCAGCAGCCCGCCCACGTTGAAGAACACTGAAGCTTTCTTT	CASSPPTLKNTEAFF	TRBV5-6	TRBJ1-1	.	many
TGTGCCAGCACCGGTGCCAGCGGGGGTTGGTATACGCAGTATTTT	CASTGASGGWYTQYF	TRBV6-1	TRBJ2-3	TRBD2	.
TGTGCCAGCAGTTACTCAAGGGACGGACCATATGGCTACACCTTC	CASSYSRDGPYGYTF	TRBV6-2/TRBV6-3	TRBJ1-2	.	.
TGTGCCAGCAGTTGGGCCAGGGGGAAGCATTACAATGAGCAGTTCTTC	CASSWARGKHYNEQFF	TRBV12-3/TRBV12-4	TRBJ2-1	TRBD1	few
TGTGCCAGCAGTTACACGGACAGGGCCTACGAGCAGTACTTC	CASSYTDRAYEQYF	TRBV12-3/TRBV12-4	TRBJ2-7	TRBD1	few
TGTGCCAGCAGTTACTTACGAGACACTGAAGCTTTCTTT	CASSYLRDTEAFF	TRBV6-2/TRBV6-3	TRBJ1-1	.	.
TGTGCCACCAGCAGCGGAAGGGACAGGGTGTTCAGAGAGACCCAGTACTTC	CATSSGRDRVFRETQYF	TRBV15	TRBJ2-5	TRBD1	.
TGCGCCAGCAGCCAAGAGAAAGTGTGGCCCATGAACACTGAAGCTTTCTTT	CASSQEKVWPMNTEAFF	TRBV4-3	TRBJ1-1	.	many
TGTGCCAGCAGTTACGGCCGGGGGCGAGGGTCCAAACAAGAGACCCAGTACTTC	CASSYGRGRGSKQETQYF	TRBV6-5	TRBJ2-5	.	.
TGTGCCATCAGTGACAGGGGGCCCTACGAGCAGTACTTC	CAISDRGPYEQYF	TRBV10-3	TRBJ2-7	TRBD1	few
TGCGCCAGCAGCTTTTATCCGGCGAGCACAGATACGCAGTATTTT	CASSFYPASTDTQYF	TRBV5-1	TRBJ2-3	.	many
TGTGCCAGCAGCCACGAGCTAGCGGGAGGTCTAAATGAGCAGTTCTTC	CASSHELAGGLNEQFF	TRBV3-1	TRBJ2-1	TRBD2	few
TGCGCCAGCAGCCGGGAGCCGGCAGGGGCCTACAATGAGCAGTTCTTC	CASSREPAGAYNEQFF	TRBV4-3	TRBJ2-1	.	.
TGTGCCAGCAGCTTAGATGTATCCCCCCTCCACTTT	CASSLDVSPLHF	TRBV11-2	TRBJ1-6	.	few
TGTGCCAGCAGCCATGGGACAGGCCAAGAGACCCAGTACTTC	CASSHGTGQETQYF	TRBV7-9	TRBJ2-5	TRBD1	many
TGCGCCAGCAGCCAAGAGGGCCCAGCGGTCTCCTACGAGCAGTACTTC	CASSQEGPAVSYEQYF	TRBV4-3	TRBJ2-7	.	.
TGTGCCAGCAGTTTGGTCCCTGAATATGGGGATGAGCAGTTCTTC	CASSLVPEYGDEQFF	TRBV12-3/TRBV12-4	TRBJ2-1	.	.
TGTGCCAGTAGTATACTGGGGCAGAACACCGGGGAGCTGTTTTTT	CASSILGQNTGELFF	TRBV19	TRBJ2-2	.	.
TGTGCCAGCAGCCCAGCTAACCACGATACGCAGTATTTT	CASSPANHDTQYF	TRBV7-6	TRBJ2-3	.	few